What follows is one T cell receptor beta chain and its context. The antigen remains undetermined. Sorts that each held 300,000 cells were run in triplicate for every CD8+ T cell subset. These data belong to a study of CXCR3-negative and CXCR3-positive naive CD8 T cells. Overall study results and limits: Naive subsets showed comparable surface CD5, and TCR interaction strength was also inferred from TRB CDR3 physicochemistry. For CXCR3-positive naive cells, TRB CDR3s were more hydrophobic than those of CXCR3-negative naive cells.

CDR1 SEHNR and CDR2 FQNEAQ come from the germline V gene (reference sequence). This CDR3 region has 15 residues. TRB cDNA was prepared as libraries by UMI-labeled 5' RACE. TCRdb re-analyzed the 5' RACE reads; it lists each CDR3 protein once, without DNA. In all, the sample yields under 90,000 distinct CDR3 sequences. The sequenced material came from naive CXCR3+ CD8+ T cells from blood. Subset here: CD45RO-CCR7+CD27+CD95- naive CD8+ T cells expressing CXCR3 (TNR3+). The genes are TRBV7-9 and TRBJ2-1; TCRdb returns TRBD1, unconfirmable since there is no DNA. The clonotype originates from a human donor in good health. Some clones in this sample may be carry-over from other donors' samples. CDR3 residues: CASSYWDRVNNEQFF.